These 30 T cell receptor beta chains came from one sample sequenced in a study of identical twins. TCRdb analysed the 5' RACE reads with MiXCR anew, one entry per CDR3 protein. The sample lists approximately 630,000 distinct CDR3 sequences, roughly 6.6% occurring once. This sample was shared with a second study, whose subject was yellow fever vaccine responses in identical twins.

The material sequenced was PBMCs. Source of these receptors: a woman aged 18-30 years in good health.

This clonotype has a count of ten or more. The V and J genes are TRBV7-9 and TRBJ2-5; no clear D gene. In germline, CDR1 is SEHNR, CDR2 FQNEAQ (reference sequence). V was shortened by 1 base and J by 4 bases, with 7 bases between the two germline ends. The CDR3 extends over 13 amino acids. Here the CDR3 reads CASSLVGLETQYF. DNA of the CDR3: TGTGCCAGCAGCTTAGTAGGGCTAGAGACCCAGTACTTC.

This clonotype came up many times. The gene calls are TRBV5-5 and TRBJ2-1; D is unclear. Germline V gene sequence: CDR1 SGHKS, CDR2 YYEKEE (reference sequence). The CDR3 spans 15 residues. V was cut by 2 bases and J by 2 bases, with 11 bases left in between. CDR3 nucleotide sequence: TGTGCCAGCAGCTTTTCTCCCAAGACCTACAATGAGCAGTTCTTC. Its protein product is CASSFSPKTYNEQFF.

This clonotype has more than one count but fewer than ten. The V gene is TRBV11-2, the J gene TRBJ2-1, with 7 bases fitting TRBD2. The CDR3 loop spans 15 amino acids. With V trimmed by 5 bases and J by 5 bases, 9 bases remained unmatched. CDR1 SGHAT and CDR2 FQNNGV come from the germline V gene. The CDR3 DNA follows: TGTGCCAGCAGCCCGAACTGGGACTACAACAATGAGCAGTTCTTC. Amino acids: CASSPNWDYNNEQFF.

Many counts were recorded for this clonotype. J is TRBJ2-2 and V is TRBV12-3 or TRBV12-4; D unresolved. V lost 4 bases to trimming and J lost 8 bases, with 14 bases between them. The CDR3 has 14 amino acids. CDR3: CASSWLFGLGELFF. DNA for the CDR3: TGTGCCAGCAGTTGGCTGTTCGGGCTGGGGGAGCTGTTTTTT.

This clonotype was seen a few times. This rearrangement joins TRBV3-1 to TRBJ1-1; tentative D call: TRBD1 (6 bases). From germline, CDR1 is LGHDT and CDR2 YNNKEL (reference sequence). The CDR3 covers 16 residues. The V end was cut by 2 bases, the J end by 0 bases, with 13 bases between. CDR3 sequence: CASSQRGGLMNTEAFF. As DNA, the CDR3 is TGTGCCAGCAGCCAAAGGGGGGGACTCATGAACACTGAAGCTTTCTTT.

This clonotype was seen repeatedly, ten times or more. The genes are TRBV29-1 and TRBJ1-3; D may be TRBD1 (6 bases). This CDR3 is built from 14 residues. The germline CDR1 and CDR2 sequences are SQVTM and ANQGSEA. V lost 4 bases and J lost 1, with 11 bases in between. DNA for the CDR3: TGCAGCGTTGGCACAGGGACTTCTGGAAACACCATATATTTT. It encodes CSVGTGTSGNTIYF.

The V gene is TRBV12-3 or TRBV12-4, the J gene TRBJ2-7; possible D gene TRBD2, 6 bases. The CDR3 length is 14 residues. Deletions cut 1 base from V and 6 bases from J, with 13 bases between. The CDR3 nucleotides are TGTGCCAGCAGTTTAGAGGGGACTTCCGGCGAGCAGTACTTC. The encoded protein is CASSLEGTSGEQYF.

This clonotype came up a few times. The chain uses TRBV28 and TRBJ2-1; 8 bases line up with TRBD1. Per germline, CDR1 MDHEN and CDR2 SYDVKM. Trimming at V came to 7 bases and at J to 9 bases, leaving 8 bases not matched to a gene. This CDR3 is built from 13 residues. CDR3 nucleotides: TGTGCCAGCATCAAGGACAGGGTGGCTGAGCAGTTCTTC. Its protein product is CASIKDRVAEQFF. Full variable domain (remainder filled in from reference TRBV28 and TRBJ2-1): DVKVTQSSRYLVKRTGEKVFLECVQDMDHENMFWYRQDPGLGLRLIYFSYDVKMKEKGDIPEGYSVSREKKERFSLILESASTNQTSMYLCASIKDRVAEQFFGPGTRLTVL.

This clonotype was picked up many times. Here the CDR3 DNA reads TGTGCCAGCATACAGGCCCTAGACGGGGAGCTGTTTTTT. This sequence encodes CASIQALDGELFF. The J gene is TRBJ2-2, the V gene TRBV12-3 or TRBV12-4, with D possibly being TRBD1 (5 bases). The CDR3 loop spans 13 amino acids. Trimming shortened V by 7 bases and J by 7 bases, and 13 bases separated the two germline ends.

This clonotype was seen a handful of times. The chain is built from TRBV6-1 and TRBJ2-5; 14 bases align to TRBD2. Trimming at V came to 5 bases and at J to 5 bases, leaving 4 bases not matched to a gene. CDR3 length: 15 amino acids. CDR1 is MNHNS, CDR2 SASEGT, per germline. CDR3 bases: TGTGCCAGCAGTCGACTAGCGGGGGGGAAGGAGACCCAGTACTTC. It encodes CASSRLAGGKETQYF.

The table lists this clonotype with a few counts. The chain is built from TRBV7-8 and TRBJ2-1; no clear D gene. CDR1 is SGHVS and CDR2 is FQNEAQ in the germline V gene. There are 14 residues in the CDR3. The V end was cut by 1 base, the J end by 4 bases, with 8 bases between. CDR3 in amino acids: CASSLGGMYNEQFF. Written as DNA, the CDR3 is TGTGCCAGCAGCTTAGGAGGCATGTACAATGAGCAGTTCTTC.

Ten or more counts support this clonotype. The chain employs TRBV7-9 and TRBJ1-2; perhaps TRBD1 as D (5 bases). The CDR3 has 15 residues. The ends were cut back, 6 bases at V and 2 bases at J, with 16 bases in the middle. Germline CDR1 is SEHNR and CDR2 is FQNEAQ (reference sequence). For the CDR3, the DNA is TGTGCCAGCAGTAACGGGGGTTCGTCAAACTATGGCTACACCTTC. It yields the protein CASSNGGSSNYGYTF.

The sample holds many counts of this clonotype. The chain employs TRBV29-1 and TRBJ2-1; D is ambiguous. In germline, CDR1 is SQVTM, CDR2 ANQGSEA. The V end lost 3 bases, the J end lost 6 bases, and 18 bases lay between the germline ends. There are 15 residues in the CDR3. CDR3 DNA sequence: TGCAGCGTTGACTATCTAACAGAGATCGGCAATGAGCAGTTCTTC. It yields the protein CSVDYLTEIGNEQFF.

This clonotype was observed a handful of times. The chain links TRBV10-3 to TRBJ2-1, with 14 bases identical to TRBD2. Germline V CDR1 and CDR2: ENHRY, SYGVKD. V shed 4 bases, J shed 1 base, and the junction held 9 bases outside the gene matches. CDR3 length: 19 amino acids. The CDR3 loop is CAISGPGTSGSRSYNEQFF. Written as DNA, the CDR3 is TGTGCCATCAGTGGCCCCGGGACTAGCGGGAGTAGGTCCTACAATGAGCAGTTCTTC.

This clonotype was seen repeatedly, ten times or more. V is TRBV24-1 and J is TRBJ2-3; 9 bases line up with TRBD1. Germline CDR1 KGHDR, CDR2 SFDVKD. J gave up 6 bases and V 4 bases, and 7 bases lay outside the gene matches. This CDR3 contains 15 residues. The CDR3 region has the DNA TGTGCCACCAGTGAAGCGGACAGGGGTAGGGATACGCAGTATTTT. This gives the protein CATSEADRGRDTQYF.

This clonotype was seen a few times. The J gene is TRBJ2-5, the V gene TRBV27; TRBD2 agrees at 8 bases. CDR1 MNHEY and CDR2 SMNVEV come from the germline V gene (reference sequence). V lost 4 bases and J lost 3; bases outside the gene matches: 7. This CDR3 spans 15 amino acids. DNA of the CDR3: TGTGCCAGCAGTTCCCTTAGCGGGGCAGAAGAGACCCAGTACTTC. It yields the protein CASSSLSGAEETQYF.

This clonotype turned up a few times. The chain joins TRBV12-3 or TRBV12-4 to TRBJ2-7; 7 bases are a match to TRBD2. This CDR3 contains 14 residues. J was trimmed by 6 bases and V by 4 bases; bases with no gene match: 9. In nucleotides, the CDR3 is TGTGCCAGCAGTTCCCCCGGGACTACTGTCGAGCAGTACTTC. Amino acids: CASSSPGTTVEQYF.

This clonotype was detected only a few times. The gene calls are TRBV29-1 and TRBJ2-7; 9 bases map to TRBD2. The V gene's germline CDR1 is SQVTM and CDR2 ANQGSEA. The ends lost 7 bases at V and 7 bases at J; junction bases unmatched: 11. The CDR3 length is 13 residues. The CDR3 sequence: CSGGLAGVGEQYF. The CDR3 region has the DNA TGCAGCGGGGGCTTAGCGGGAGTCGGTGAGCAGTACTTC.

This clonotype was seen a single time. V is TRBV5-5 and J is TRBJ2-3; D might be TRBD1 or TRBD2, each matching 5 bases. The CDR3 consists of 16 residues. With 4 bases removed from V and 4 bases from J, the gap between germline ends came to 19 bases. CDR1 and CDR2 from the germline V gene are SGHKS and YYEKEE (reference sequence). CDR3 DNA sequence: TGTGCCAGCAGCCACCACCGGGGACCCCACTCAGATACGCAGTATTTT. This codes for CASSHHRGPHSDTQYF.

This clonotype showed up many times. CDR3 in amino acids: CASSPLPSGIRETQYF. CDR3 DNA sequence: TGTGCCAGCAGCCCCCTTCCCAGCGGGATAAGAGAGACCCAGTACTTC. The V gene is TRBV7-9, the J gene TRBJ2-5; 7 positions agree with TRBD2. Trimming took 5 bases from V and 4 from J; bases not matched to a gene: 13. Germline CDR1 is SEHNR and CDR2 is FQNEAQ (reference sequence). The CDR3 loop spans 16 amino acids.

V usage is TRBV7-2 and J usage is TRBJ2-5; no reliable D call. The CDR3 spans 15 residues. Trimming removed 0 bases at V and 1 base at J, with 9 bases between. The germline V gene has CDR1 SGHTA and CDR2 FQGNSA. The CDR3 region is CASSLALAPQETQYF. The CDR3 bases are TGTGCCAGCAGCTTAGCGCTCGCACCCCAAGAGACCCAGTACTTC.

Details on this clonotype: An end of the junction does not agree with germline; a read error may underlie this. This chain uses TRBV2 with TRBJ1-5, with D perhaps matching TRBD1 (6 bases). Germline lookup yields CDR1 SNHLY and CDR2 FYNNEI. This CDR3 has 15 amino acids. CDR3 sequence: CATSGGRLSNQPQHF. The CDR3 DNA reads TGTGCCACCAGTGGGGGCAGACTTAGCAATCAGCCCCAGCATTTT.

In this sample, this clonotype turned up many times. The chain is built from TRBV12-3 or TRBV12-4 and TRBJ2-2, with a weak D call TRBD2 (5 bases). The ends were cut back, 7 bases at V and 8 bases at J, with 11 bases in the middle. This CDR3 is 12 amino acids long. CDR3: CASNGLRGELFF. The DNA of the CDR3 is TGTGCCAGCAATGGACTGAGGGGGGAGCTGTTTTTT.

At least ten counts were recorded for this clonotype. This CDR3 is CASSLGTEYSNQPQHF. In nucleotides, the CDR3 is TGTGCCAGCAGCCTCGGGACAGAATATAGCAATCAGCCCCAGCATTTT. This chain connects TRBV3-1 to TRBJ1-5, with 7 bases fitting TRBD1. V gave up 4 bases and J gave up 0 bases; unmatched junction bases: 6. The CDR3 loop spans 16 amino acids. Germline V gives CDR1 LGHDT, CDR2 YNNKEL (reference sequence).

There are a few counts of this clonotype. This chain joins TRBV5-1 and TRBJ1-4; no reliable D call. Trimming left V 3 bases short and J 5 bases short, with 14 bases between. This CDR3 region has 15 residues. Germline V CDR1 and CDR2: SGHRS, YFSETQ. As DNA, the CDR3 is TGCGCCAGCAGCTCGTCCGGGATCAAGAATGAAAAACTGTTTTTT. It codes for CASSSSGIKNEKLFF.

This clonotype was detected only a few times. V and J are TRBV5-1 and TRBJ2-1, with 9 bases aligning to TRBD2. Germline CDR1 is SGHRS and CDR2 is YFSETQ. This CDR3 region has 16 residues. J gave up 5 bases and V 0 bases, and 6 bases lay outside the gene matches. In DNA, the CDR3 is TGCGCCAGCAGCTTGGGTGTAGCGGGGGTCAACAATGAGCAGTTCTTC. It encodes CASSLGVAGVNNEQFF. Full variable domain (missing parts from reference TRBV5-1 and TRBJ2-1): KAGVTQTPRYLIKTRGQQVTLSCSPISGHRSVSWYQQTPGQGLQFLFEYFSETQRNKGNFPGRFSGRQFSNSRSEMNVSTLELGDSALYLCASSLGVAGVNNEQFFGPGTRLTVL.

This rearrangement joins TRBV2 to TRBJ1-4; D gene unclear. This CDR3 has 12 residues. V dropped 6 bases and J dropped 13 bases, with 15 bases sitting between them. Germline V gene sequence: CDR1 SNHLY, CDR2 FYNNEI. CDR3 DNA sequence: TGTGCCAGCAGCTCAACCGCCGACTTACTGTTTTTT. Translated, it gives CASSSTADLLFF.

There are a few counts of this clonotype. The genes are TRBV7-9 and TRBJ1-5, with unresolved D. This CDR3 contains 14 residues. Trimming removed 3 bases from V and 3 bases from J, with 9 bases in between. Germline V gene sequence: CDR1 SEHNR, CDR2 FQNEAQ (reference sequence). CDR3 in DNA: TGTGCCAGCAGCTTGGCACAGCCCAATCAGCCCCAGCATTTT. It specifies CASSLAQPNQPQHF. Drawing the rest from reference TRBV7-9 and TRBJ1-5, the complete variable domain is DTGVSQNPRHKITKRGQNVTFRCDPISEHNRLYWYRQTLGQGPEFLTYFQNEAQLEKSRLLSDRFSAERPKGSFSTLEIQRTEQGDSAMYLCASSLAQPNQPQHFGDGTRLSIL.

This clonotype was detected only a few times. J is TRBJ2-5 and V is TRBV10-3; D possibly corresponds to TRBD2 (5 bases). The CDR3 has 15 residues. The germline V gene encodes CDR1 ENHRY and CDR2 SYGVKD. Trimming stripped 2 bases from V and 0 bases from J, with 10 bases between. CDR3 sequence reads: CAISEGLGHQETQYF. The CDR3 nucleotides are TGTGCCATCAGTGAGGGACTCGGGCACCAAGAGACCCAGTACTTC.

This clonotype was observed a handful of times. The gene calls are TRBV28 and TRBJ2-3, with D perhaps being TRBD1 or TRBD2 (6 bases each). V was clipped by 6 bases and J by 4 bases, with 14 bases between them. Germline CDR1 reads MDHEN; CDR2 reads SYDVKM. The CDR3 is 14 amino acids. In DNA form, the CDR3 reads TGTGCCAGCAGGAGGGGGGCCCTCGCAGATACGCAGTATTTT. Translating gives CASRRGALADTQYF.